A selection of T cell receptor beta chains follows, all from one sample in a study of blood T cell repertoires in COVID-19. TCRdb keeps only in-frame clones here, not all; method: immunoSEQ multiplex PCR. The sample consists of approximately 200,000 clones, approximately 85% of them appearing once. The sequenced sample was peripheral blood. Receptors originate from a man aged 45-65 years who had recovered from COVID-19. Both conserved end residues are trimmed from each CDR3.

j_call: TRBJ1-1
v_call: TRBV18
cdr3_aa: ASSPPRATGTEAF

j_call: TRBJ2-5
v_call: TRBV7-9
cdr3_aa: ASSAPRQGRQETQY

j_call: TRBJ1-2
v_call: TRBV28
cdr3_aa: ASSSPAGQANYGYT

j_call: TRBJ2-1
v_call: TRBV15
cdr3_aa: ATSLVPGQGAEQF

j_call: TRBJ1-5
v_call: TRBV28
cdr3_aa: ASRVQGQNQPQH

j_call: TRBJ2-1
v_call: TRBV28
cdr3_aa: ASSSSSGSTLYEQF

j_call: TRBJ2-3
v_call: TRBV5-4
cdr3_aa: ASSLAFRGSTDTQY

j_call: TRBJ1-4
v_call: TRBV6-6
cdr3_aa: ASSYSRGRRNEKLF

j_call: TRBJ2-7
v_call: TRBV4-2
cdr3_aa: ASSQGVAGDTYEQY

j_call: TRBJ1-5
v_call: TRBV28
cdr3_aa: ASSFRQPQH

j_call: TRBJ1-5
v_call: TRBV19
cdr3_aa: ASSIAGYQPQH

j_call: TRBJ2-3
v_call: TRBV30
cdr3_aa: AWSVHGGALTDTQY

j_call: TRBJ1-1
v_call: TRBV4-1
cdr3_aa: ASSQGTGWRTEAF

j_call: TRBJ2-5
v_call: TRBV5-5
cdr3_aa: ASSPPTGVAVETQY

j_call: TRBJ1-6
v_call: TRBV5-1
cdr3_aa: ASSLWRQSNSPLH

j_call: TRBJ1-5
v_call: TRBV10-1
cdr3_aa: ASSESRGQPQH